This entry lists 5 T cell receptor beta chains sequenced from one sample in a study of blood T cell repertoires in COVID-19 (dated by TCRdb to 2019 to 2021). The receptor library was made with the immunoSEQ multiplex PCR assay. Entries here come from immuneACCESS through TCRdb and include only in-frame sequences with V and J called. Some clones fail to appear in such tables; in the studies checked, an unresolved V gene covers under half of the shortfall, and the cause of the remainder is unknown. Counted in this sample were under 500,000 clones; roughly 91% of them appeared once. The ten largest clones capture over 4% of the sample. Input material: peripheral blood. The receptors come from a woman aged 30 to 39 with acute or convalescent COVID-19.

The chain employs TRBV5-1 and TRBJ2-2; tentatively, D is TRBD1 (6 bases). Between the trimmed V and J ends, which lost 3 bases and 4 bases, there was a span of 10 bases. There are 14 residues in the CDR3. Germline-derived CDR1 and CDR2 are SGHRS and YFSETQ. The CDR3 sequence is CASSSGVATGELFF. CDR3 in DNA: TGCGCCAGCAGCTCAGGGGTGGCCACCGGGGAGCTGTTTTTT.

The table lists this clone with a count of one. The rearrangement joins TRBV4-2 to TRBJ2-7, with a weak D call TRBD1 (5 bases). The CDR3 extends over 16 amino acids. The V and J ends lost 1 base and 7 bases respectively, with 20 bases between them. From germline, CDR1 is LGHNA and CDR2 YNFKEQ. CDR3 loop: CASSQGVAGMLLEQYF. CDR3 nucleotide sequence: TGTGCCAGCAGCCAAGGTGTTGCAGGGATGCTTCTTGAGCAGTACTTC.

The chain links TRBV5-1 to TRBJ1-1, with a tentative D call TRBD1 (6 bases). Germline V gene lookup returns CDR1 SGHRS and CDR2 YFSETQ. CDR3 size: 14 residues. Trimming removed 1 base from V and 5 bases from J, with 12 bases in between. Here the CDR3 reads CASSLTGIRTEAFF. In DNA, the CDR3 is TGCGCCAGCAGCTTGACAGGGATTAGGACTGAAGCTTTCTTT.

The gene calls are TRBV25-1 and TRBJ1-2; D may be TRBD1 (6 bases). This CDR3 has 12 residues. V was shortened by 4 bases and J by 13 bases, with 16 bases between the two germline ends. The germline gives CDR1 MGHDK, CDR2 SYGVNS. In DNA form, the CDR3 reads TGTGCCAGCAGTGCGCCAGGGGCGGCTGTCACCTTC. This gives the protein CASSAPGAAVTF.

V gene TRBV5-5 combines with J gene TRBJ2-7, with D unclear. The length of the CDR3 is 14 residues. Trimming stripped 2 bases from V and 2 bases from J, with 11 bases between. CDR1 and CDR2 from the germline V gene are SGHKS and YYEKEE (reference sequence). The CDR3: CASSLLHYAYEQYF. CDR3 bases: TGTGCCAGCAGCTTATTACACTATGCCTACGAGCAGTACTTC.